The 14 T cell receptor beta chains below come from one sample, sequenced in a study of OX40 agonist ivuxolimab in advanced cancers. Some clones are missing from TCRdb's copy, which holds only in-frame ones; the method was immunoSEQ multiplex PCR. This sample has some 130,000 clones, with just over 90% found just once. The sequences come from CD4+ or CD8+ T cells sorted from blood, collected in a trial of the OX40 agonist ivuxolimab. These receptors came from an adult with an advanced solid tumor such as melanoma, head and neck, liver or kidney cancer.

V gene TRBV5-5 combines with J gene TRBJ1-1, with D unresolved. This CDR3 has 14 residues. V lost 0 bases and J 1 base, leaving 7 bases between the germline ends. Germline CDR1 and CDR2: SGHKS and YYEKEE (reference sequence). The CDR3 loop is CASSLDLSNTEAFF. DNA of the CDR3: TGTGCCAGCAGCTTGGACCTCTCGAACACTGAAGCTTTCTTT.

The chain employs TRBV5-1 and TRBJ2-2, with 8 bases identical to TRBD1. Germline V gene sequence: CDR1 SGHRS, CDR2 YFSETQ. V lost 6 bases to trimming and J lost 1 base; unmatched junction nucleotides: 20. CDR3 length equals 20 residues. CDR3 in amino acids: CASKKHTRTGQVGNTGELFF. The CDR3 region has the DNA TGCGCCAGCAAGAAACATACACGGACAGGGCAGGTTGGGAACACCGGGGAGCTGTTTTTT.

The rearrangement joins TRBV4-1 to TRBJ1-3; D gene unclear. Germline V CDR1 and CDR2: MGHRA, YSYEKL. V lost 4 bases and J lost 0, with 10 bases in between. This CDR3 is 15 amino acids long. The CDR3, as DNA: TGCGCCAGCAGCCCCGTGGGGAGCTCTGGAAACACCATATATTTT. Translated: CASSPVGSSGNTIYF.

This chain links TRBV7-2 with TRBJ1-5, with D unresolved. Trimming left V 5 bases short and J 0 bases short, with 8 bases between. This CDR3 comprises 14 residues. In germline, CDR1 is SGHTA, CDR2 FQGNSA. The CDR3 protein is CASSRGDSNQPQHF. As DNA, the CDR3 is TGTGCCAGCAGCCGGGGAGATAGCAATCAGCCCCAGCATTTT.

The gene calls are TRBV6-1 and TRBJ2-1; D unresolved. CDR1 is MNHNS and CDR2 is SASEGT in the germline V gene. Trimming pared 8 bases from V and 4 bases from J, leaving 6 bases between. The CDR3 is 11 residues long. The CDR3 is CASHTYNEQFF. Here the CDR3 DNA reads TGTGCCAGCCATACTTACAATGAGCAGTTCTTC.

The chain employs TRBV10-1 and TRBJ2-1; the match to TRBD1 covers 8 bases. The CDR3 runs to 15 residues. Germline-derived CDR1 and CDR2 are WNHNN and SYGVQD (reference sequence). J was trimmed by 3 bases and V by 5 bases; bases with no gene match: 6. The CDR3 spells CASSPGTGDYNEQFF. The DNA for the CDR3 is TGCGCCAGCAGTCCCGGGACAGGCGACTACAATGAGCAGTTCTTC.

This sequence joins TRBV18 and TRBJ2-7; possibly TRBD1 for D (7 bases). Germline V gene sequence: CDR1 KGHSH, CDR2 LQKENI. The CDR3 runs 15 residues. V gave up 0 bases and J gave up 2 bases, with 11 bases separating them. The CDR3 loop reads CASSPPARGAYEQYF. The CDR3 region has the DNA TGTGCCAGCTCACCACCAGCCAGGGGGGCCTACGAGCAGTACTTC.

In this sample, this clone turned up once. This chain's CDR3 is CASSQTGGYYGYTF. For the CDR3, the DNA is TGTGCCAGCAGCCAAACAGGGGGCTACTATGGCTACACCTTC. The gene calls are TRBV7-2 and TRBJ1-2, with 9 bases matching TRBD1. In germline, CDR1 is SGHTA, CDR2 FQGNSA. The CDR3 has 14 residues. Trimming at V came to 5 bases and at J to 3 bases, leaving 4 bases not matched to a gene. The whole variable domain, filled in from reference TRBV7-2 and TRBJ1-2, reads GAGVSQSPSNKVTEKGKDVELRCDPISGHTALYWYRQSLGQGLEFLIYFQGNSAPDKSGLPSDRFSAERTGGSVSTLTIQRTQQEDSAVYLCASSQTGGYYGYTFGSGTRLTVV.

This rearrangement joins TRBV9 to TRBJ1-2, with D perhaps matching TRBD1 (5 bases). The CDR3 runs 13 residues. Germline V lookup: CDR1 SGDLS, CDR2 YYNGEE. The V end lost 0 bases, the J end lost 8 bases, and 11 bases lay between the germline ends. CDR3 bases: TGTGCCAGCAGCGTAGCGGTCCAGGGAGGCTACACCTTC. Its translation is CASSVAVQGGYTF. The full variable domain, in which reference TRBV9 and TRBJ1-2 provide the parts outside the CDR3, is DSGVTQTPKHLITATGQRVTLRCSPRSGDLSVYWYQQSLDQGLQFLIQYYNGEERAKGNILERFSAQQFPDLHSELNLSSLELGDSALYFCASSVAVQGGYTFGSGTRLTVV.

The J gene is TRBJ2-7, the V gene TRBV12-1; TRBD2, the table's D call, lacks a check against the DNA. TRBV12-1 is assigned pseudogene status. This CDR3 region has 15 residues. This CDR3 is CASSATWRGSGEQYF. CDR3 DNA: TGTGCCAGCAGCGCCACCTGGCGGGGTTCGGGCGAGCAGTACTTC.

The gene calls are TRBV4-1 and TRBJ1-5, with D tentatively TRBD1 (5 bases). V was cut by 4 bases and J by 7 bases, with 14 bases left in between. Germline CDR1 is MGHRA and CDR2 is YSYEKL. The CDR3 length is 14 residues. This CDR3 reads CASSPGGEGQPQHF. The CDR3 bases are TGCGCCAGCAGCCCTGGAGGGGAGGGGCAGCCCCAGCATTTT.

This clone was picked up one time. The gene calls are TRBV21-1 and TRBJ2-1; the D call of TRBD1 is as the table states it, not checked on the DNA. TRBV21-1 is a recognized pseudogene. The CDR3 is 15 residues long. In DNA form, the CDR3 reads TGTGCCAGCAGCAAATTCAGGATCGTCTACAATGAGCAGTTCTTC. Translating gives CASSKFRIVYNEQFF.

The J gene is TRBJ2-2, the V gene TRBV30; 12 nucleotides align to TRBD2. The CDR3 runs 16 residues. Germline V gene lookup returns CDR1 GTSNPN and CDR2 SVGIG (reference sequence). J gave up 6 bases and V 4 bases, and 9 bases lay outside the gene matches. The CDR3 loop reads CAWTLAGGPRAGELFF. The CDR3 nucleotides read TGTGCCTGGACGCTAGCGGGAGGGCCTCGCGCCGGGGAGCTGTTTTTT.

The chain has TRBV2 and TRBJ2-5; no reliable D call. V was clipped by 1 base and J by 5 bases, with 8 bases between them. Germline lookup yields CDR1 SNHLY and CDR2 FYNNEI. CDR3 length: 13 amino acids. This CDR3 is CASSEGSRETQYF. CDR3 bases: TGTGCCAGCAGTGAAGGCAGCAGGGAGACCCAGTACTTC.